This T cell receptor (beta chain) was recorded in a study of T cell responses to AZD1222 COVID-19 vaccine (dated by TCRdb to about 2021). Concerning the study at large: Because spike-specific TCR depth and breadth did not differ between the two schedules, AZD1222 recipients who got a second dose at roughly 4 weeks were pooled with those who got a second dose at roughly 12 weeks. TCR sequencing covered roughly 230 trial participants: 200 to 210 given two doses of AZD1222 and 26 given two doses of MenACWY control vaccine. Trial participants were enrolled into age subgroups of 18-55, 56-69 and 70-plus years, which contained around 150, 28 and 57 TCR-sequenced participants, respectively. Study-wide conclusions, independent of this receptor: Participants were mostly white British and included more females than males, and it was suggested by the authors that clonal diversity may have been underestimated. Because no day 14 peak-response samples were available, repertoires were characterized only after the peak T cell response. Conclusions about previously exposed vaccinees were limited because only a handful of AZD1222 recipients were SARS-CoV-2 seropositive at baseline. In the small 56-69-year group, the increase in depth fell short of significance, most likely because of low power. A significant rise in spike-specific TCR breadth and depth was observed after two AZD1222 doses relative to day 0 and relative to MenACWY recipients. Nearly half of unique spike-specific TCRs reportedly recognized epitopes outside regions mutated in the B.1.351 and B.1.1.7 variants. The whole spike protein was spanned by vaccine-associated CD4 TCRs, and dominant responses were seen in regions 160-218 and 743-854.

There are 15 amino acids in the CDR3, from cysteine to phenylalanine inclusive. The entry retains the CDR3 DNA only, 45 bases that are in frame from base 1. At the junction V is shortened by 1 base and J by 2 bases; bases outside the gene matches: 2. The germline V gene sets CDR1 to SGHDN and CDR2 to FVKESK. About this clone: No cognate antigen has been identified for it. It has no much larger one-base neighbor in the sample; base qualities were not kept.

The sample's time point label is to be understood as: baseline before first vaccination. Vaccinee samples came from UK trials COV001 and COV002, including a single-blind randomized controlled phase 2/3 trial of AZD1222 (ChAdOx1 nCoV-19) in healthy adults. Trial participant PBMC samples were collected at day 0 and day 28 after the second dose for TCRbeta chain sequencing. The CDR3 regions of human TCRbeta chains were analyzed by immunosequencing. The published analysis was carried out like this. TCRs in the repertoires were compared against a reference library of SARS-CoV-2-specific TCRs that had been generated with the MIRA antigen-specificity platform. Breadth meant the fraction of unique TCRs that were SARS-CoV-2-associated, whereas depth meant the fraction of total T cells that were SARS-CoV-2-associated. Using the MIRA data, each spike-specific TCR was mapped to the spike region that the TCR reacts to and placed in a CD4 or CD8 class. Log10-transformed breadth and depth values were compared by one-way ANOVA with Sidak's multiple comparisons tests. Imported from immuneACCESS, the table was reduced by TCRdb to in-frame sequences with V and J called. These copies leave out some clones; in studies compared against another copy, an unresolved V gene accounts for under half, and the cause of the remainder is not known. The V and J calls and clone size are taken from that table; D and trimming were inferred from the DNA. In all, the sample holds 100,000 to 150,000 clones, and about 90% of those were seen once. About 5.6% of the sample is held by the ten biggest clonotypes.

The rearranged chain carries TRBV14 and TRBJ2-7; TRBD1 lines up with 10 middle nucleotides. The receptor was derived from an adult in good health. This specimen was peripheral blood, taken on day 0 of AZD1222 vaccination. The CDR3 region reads CASSQGTGGTYEQYF. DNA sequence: TGTGCCAGCAGCCAAGGGACAGGGGGGACCTACGAGCAGTACTTC.